This T cell receptor beta chain originates from a study of PD-L1 blockade in urothelial cancer. In the study overall: Around 2014 therapy began: atezolizumab 1,200 mg intravenously every 3 weeks. The analyses of blood took place 3 weeks (second dose) and 6 weeks after treatment start.

Germline V gives CDR1 GTSNPN, CDR2 SVGIG (reference sequence). The ends lost 1 base at V and 1 base at J; junction bases unmatched: 4. The CDR3 is 14 residues long. The sample's time point: peripheral blood 6 weeks after treatment start. The authors spiked synthetic TCR analog templates into each PCR. Generated by immunoSEQ multiplex PCR, the TCRdb table keeps only in-frame clones and is missing some. The sample contains about 120,000 clones, approximately 90% of which appear only once. The receptor was isolated from a man aged 55 to 69 with urothelial cancer. The chain is built from TRBV30 and TRBJ2-7; the match to TRBD1 covers 7 bases. The material sequenced was PBMCs, taken around atezolizumab (anti-PD-L1) treatment. The CDR3 loop is CAWSAGQISYEQYF. CDR3 DNA: TGTGCCTGGAGTGCGGGACAGATTTCCTACGAGCAGTACTTC. The whole variable domain, remainder taken from reference TRBV30 and TRBJ2-7, is SQTIHQWPATLVQPVGSPLSLECTVEGTSNPNLYWYRQAAGRGLQLLFYSVGIGQISSEVPQNLSASRPQDRQFILSSKKLLLSDSGFYLCAWSAGQISYEQYFGPGTRLTVT.